The sequence of this TCR beta chain was determined in a study of regulatory T cells in long-lasting Graves disease. Study information: Graves' patients diagnosed newly had used antithyroid drugs under 3 months.

Library construction for TCR beta used iRepertoire HTBI primers and Arm-PCR of CDR3 regions. TCRdb re-analysed the multiplex PCR reads in MiXCR, keeping a single row per CDR3 protein. This table holds some 250,000 distinct CDR3 sequences, around a sixth found once. The time point: newly diagnosed GD, antithyroid drugs for less than 3 months. Following extraction of RNA from PBMCs, that RNA was used to make the TCR library. This clonotype has a count of ten or more. Trimming at V came to 4 bases and at J to 8 bases, leaving 5 bases not matched to a gene. Germline V gives CDR1 SGHKS, CDR2 YYEKEE (reference sequence). This CDR3 spans 14 amino acids. The data were also submitted as part of a second study, on T cells in Graves' hyperthyroidism and ophthalmopathy. That paper adds: The hyperthyroidism patients had all been newly diagnosed, and their disease duration was under 2 months. Their ages ranged from 18 to 65 years. Most clonotypes that expanded in the thyroid above 0.001 also showed up in blood.

The source material was peripheral blood mononuclear cells (PBMCs), sampled at new diagnosis, from a patient treated with antithyroid drugs. The V call is TRBV5-5, the J call TRBJ2-4, with 11 bases aligning to TRBD1. The source is a woman aged 25 to 39 with Graves disease. The CDR3: CASSLGQGADIQYF. The DNA of the CDR3 is TGTGCCAGCAGCCTCGGACAGGGGGCTGACATTCAGTACTTC.